This T cell receptor (beta chain) was sequenced during a study of CD8 T cells in Susac syndrome. The study sequenced TCR beta in blood CD8+ and CD4+ T cells. Included as multiple sclerosis controls were treatment-naive patients who had stable or active relapsing-remitting disease. Negative magnetic isolation gave CD8+ and CD4+ cells; FACS enriched CD8+ TEMRA. Trimming shortened V by 6 bases and J by 4 bases, and 12 bases separated the two germline ends. The length of the CDR3 is 13 residues. Germline V gene data show CDR1 as MNHEY and CDR2 as SVGAGI. The RNA input was about 0.5 to 1 ug, and it was reverse transcribed with random hexamers. Amplification of TCR beta CDR3 across 54 Vbeta and 13 Jbeta was performed with immunoSEQ multiplex PCR. TCRdb reprocessed the immunoSEQ multiplex PCR reads with MiXCR, giving one entry per CDR3 protein. Seen here are 200,000 or so distinct CDR3 sequences, about 95% observed once, and the top ten hold around 0.085%.

Sample: CD4+ T cells from PBMCs. The chain uses TRBV6-5 and TRBJ1-2; no clear D. This sequence was found in a human donor with multiple sclerosis. CDR3 sequence: CASSMRLLYGYTF. The CDR3 region has the DNA TGTGCCAGCAGCATGCGACTGCTCTATGGCTACACCTTC.